This T cell receptor beta chain was captured by sequencing in a study of blood T cell repertoires in COVID-19 (dated by TCRdb to the early 2020s). Notes on the research overall: The collaborator samples originated in the United States, Italy and Spain and spanned the acute and convalescent phases of COVID-19. The prospective study material was composed of cDNA or gDNA derived from T cells, B-cell-depleted T cells, or PBMCs. Deeply sampled blood TCRbeta repertoires from subjects exposed to, actively infected with, or recovered from COVID-19 were included in the dataset. A freely available public database, intended as a resource for researchers studying the immune response to SARS-CoV-2, is where the repertoires were released. The samples were drawn from two sources: the first 160 participants of the ongoing ImmuneRACE study, and 1,000 to 1,500 subjects contributed by 6 global collaborators. The sample metadata nearly always contained a de-identified subject ID, COVID-19 status, age in years and sex. Where available, HLA class I and class II types were taken from metadata supplied by the sample provider and were not determined by assay-based typing.

Enrolling through a virtual design, the prospective study's participants ranged in age from about 18 to 100 years and lived across approximately 25 United States geographic areas. In the prospective study, cohorts were assigned on the basis of participant-reported clinical history obtained from a screening survey and a study questionnaire. ImmuneRACE Cohort 3 recovered participants were defined by two consecutive negative NP/OP PCR tests, healthcare professional clearance, or symptom resolution. Each participant in the prospective study had whole blood, serum and a nasopharyngeal or oropharyngeal swab collected by mobile phlebotomists. Over a roughly two-month period, participants in the prospective study had the option of providing additional blood draws and questionnaires. Prospective study blood samples were shipped either frozen or at room temperature before DNA extraction. TCRbeta CDR3 regions were amplified from genomic DNA by means of the immunoSEQ Assay, a bias-controlled multiplex PCR. The study's processing was this. The number of nucleated cells in each sample was estimated from the amplification of reference gene primers within the assay. To quantify the absolute abundance of each unique TCRbeta CDR3 rearrangement, sequence reads were collapsed and filtered. For each sample, productive Simpson clonality was calculated as the square root of Simpson's diversity index across productive rearrangements. This is the immuneACCESS table as TCRdb keeps it, with only in-frame sequences that have V and J called. A part of the clones is gone; compared with another copy, unresolved V genes explain less than half, and the rest is unexplained. That table furnishes V, J and clone size, whereas the DNA furnished D and trimming. A total of fewer than 350,000 clones appear in this sample, approximately 85% of them only once. Roughly 2% of the sample lies in the top ten.

For CDR1 and CDR2, the germline V gene (reference sequence) lists MNHEY and SMNVEV. CDR3 length: 14 amino acids, cysteine to phenylalanine. Only the CDR3 region is kept as DNA, spanning 42 bases read in frame from base 1. V lost 6 bases and J lost 5 bases, and the count of bases not matched to a germline gene is 7. Concerning this clone: The antigen it recognizes is unknown. No much larger clonotype is one base removed from it; base qualities were not supplied.

Paper-wide results and their limitations: Clinical and demographic metadata were provided uncurated, with the amount varying by source and participant.

This TCR was sampled from a man aged 25 to 45 who had recovered from COVID-19. The sequence is built from TRBV27 and TRBJ2-7, and 10 bases in between align with TRBD1. The source material was PBMCs or T cells enriched from blood (not recorded which). The sequenced DNA: TGTGCCAGCAGGACAGGGGGCGCGCTTGACGAGCAGTACTTC. Translated, it reads CASRTGGALDEQYF.